This T cell receptor beta chain was identified during a study of blood T cell repertoires in COVID-19. Germline CDR1 MNHNY, CDR2 SVGAGI (reference sequence). This CDR3 has 12 amino acids. Measured with immunoSEQ multiplex PCR; TCRdb has only the in-frame clones, and not every one. The sample lists more than 65,000 clones, roughly 87% occurring once. The chain uses TRBV6-6 and TRBJ1-2; 7 bases agree with TRBD1. Sequenced: peripheral blood. The clonotype comes from a man aged 45-60 years with acute or convalescent COVID-19. The CDR3 coding sequence is TGTGCAAGCTCGGGGACAGACTATGGCTACACCTTC. It translates to CASSGTDYGYTF.